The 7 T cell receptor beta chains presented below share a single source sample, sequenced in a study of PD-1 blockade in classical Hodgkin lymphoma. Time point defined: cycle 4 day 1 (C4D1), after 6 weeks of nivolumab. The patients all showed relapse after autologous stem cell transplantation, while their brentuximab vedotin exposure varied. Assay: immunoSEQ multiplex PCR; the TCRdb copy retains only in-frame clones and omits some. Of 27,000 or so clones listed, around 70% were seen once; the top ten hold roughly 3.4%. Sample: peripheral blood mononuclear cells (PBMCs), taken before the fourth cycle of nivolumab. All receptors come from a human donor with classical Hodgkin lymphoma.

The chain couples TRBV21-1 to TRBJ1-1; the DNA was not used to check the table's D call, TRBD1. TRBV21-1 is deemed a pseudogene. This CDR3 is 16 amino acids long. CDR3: CASSKAGGQGGTEAFF. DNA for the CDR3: TGTGCCAGCAGCAAAGCCGGAGGACAGGGGGGAACTGAAGCTTTCTTT.

The CDR3 DNA follows: TGCGCCAGCAGCCCCTCGGGACAGCTTTATCACCTCTCCTACGAGCAGTACTTC. Amino acid sequence: CASSPSGQLYHLSYEQYF. The gene calls are TRBV5-1 and TRBJ2-7, with 7 nucleotides matching TRBD1. The germline V gene encodes CDR1 SGHRS and CDR2 YFSETQ. The CDR3 runs 18 residues. The trim removed 4 bases at V and 0 bases at J, leaving 16 bases unmatched. The whole variable domain, filled in from reference TRBV5-1 and TRBJ2-7, reads KAGVTQTPRYLIKTRGQQVTLSCSPISGHRSVSWYQQTPGQGLQFLFEYFSETQRNKGNFPGRFSGRQFSNSRSEMNVSTLELGDSALYLCASSPSGQLYHLSYEQYFGPGTRLTVT.

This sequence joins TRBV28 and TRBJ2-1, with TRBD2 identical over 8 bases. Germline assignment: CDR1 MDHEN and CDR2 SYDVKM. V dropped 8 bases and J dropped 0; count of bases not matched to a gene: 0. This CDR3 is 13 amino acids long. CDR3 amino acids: CASGTSSYNEQFF. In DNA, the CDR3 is TGTGCCAGCGGGACTAGCTCCTACAATGAGCAGTTCTTC.

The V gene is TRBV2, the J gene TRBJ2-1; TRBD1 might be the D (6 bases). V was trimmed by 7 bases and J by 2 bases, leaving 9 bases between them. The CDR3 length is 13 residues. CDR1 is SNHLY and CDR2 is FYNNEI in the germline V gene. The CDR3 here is CASIRDTYNEQFF. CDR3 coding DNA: TGTGCCAGCATCCGGGACACCTACAATGAGCAGTTCTTC.

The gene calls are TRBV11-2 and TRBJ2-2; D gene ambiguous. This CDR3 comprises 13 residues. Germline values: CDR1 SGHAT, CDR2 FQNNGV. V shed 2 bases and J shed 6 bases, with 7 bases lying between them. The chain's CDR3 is CASSLLGPGELFF. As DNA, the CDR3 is TGTGCCAGCAGCTTATTGGGCCCCGGGGAGCTGTTTTTT.

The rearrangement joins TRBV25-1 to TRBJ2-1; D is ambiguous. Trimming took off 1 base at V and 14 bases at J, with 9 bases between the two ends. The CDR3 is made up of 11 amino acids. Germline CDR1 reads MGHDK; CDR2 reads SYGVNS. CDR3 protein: CASSESGGKFF. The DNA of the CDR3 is TGTGCCAGCAGTGAATCCGGTGGGAAGTTCTTC.

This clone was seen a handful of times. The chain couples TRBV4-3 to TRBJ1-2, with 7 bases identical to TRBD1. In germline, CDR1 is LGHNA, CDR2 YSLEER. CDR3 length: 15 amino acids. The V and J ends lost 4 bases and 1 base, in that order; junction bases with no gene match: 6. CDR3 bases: TGCGCCAGCAGCCCACAGGGGTTGGTTAACTATGGCTACACCTTC. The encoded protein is CASSPQGLVNYGYTF.